The present T cell receptor beta chain was sequenced within a study of shared clonotypes between healthy human individuals. General study results and limits: Only blood samples were collected, and tissue repertoires likely differ.

This clone was picked up one time. Its antigen is currently unknown. The method was immunoSEQ multiplex PCR; TCRdb's version includes in-frame clones alone and lacks a portion of them. Of about 2,500,000 clones in the sample, approximately 94% are singletons; the top ten hold 0.13% to 0.15%. The CDR3 contains 15 residues. V lost 4 bases and J lost 6, with 15 bases in between. CDR1 is ENHRY and CDR2 is SYGVKD in the germline V gene. Sequencing input: naive CD4+ T cells sorted from blood. The sample's subset: CD45RA+ positively selected. The rearrangement uses TRBV10-3 and TRBJ2-2; the D is unclear. The TCR sequence derives from a man younger than 35 in good health. CDR3 bases: TGTGCCATCAGTGTACTCGAAGGCCAGTCCGGGGAGCTGTTTTTT. Its translation is CAISVLEGQSGELFF.